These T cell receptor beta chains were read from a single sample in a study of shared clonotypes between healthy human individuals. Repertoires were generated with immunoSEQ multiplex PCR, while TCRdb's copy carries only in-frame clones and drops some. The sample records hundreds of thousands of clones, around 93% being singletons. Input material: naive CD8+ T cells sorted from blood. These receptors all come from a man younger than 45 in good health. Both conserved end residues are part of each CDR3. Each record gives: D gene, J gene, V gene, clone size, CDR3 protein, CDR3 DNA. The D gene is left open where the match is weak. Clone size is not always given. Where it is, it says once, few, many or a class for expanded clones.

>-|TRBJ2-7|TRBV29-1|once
CSVGGGRSSYEQYF
TGCAGCGTTGGGGGGGGCCGGAGCTCCTACGAGCAGTACTTC
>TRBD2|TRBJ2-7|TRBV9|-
CASPRREGPYEQYF
TGTGCCAGCCCGAGACGGGAGGGCCCCTACGAGCAGTACTTC
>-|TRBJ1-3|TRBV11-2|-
CASSLNPGRNTIYF
TGTGCCAGCAGCTTAAACCCCGGCCGAAACACCATATATTTT
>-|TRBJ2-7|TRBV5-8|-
CASSLVFAGNSYEQYF
TGTGCCAGCAGCTTGGTGTTTGCGGGGAACTCCTACGAGCAGTACTTC
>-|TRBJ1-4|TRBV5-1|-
CASSPATGRNEKLFF
TGCGCCAGCAGCCCCGCAACAGGGAGGAATGAAAAACTGTTTTTT
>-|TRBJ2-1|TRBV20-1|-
CSARDYNEQFF
TGCAGTGCTAGAGACTACAATGAGCAGTTCTTC
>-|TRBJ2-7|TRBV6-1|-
CASRETALYEQYF
TGTGCCAGCAGAGAGACGGCCCTCTACGAGCAGTACTTC
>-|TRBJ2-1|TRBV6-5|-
CASSLAKGVHEQFF
TGTGCCAGCAGTTTGGCTAAAGGAGTCCATGAGCAGTTCTTC
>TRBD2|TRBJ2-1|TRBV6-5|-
CASKRGGSYYNEQFF
TGTGCCAGCAAACGGGGCGGGAGCTACTACAATGAGCAGTTCTTC
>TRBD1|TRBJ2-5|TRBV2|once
CASRAGTGLGETQYF
TGTGCCAGCAGGGCCGGGACAGGGCTCGGAGAGACCCAGTACTTC
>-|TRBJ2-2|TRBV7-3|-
CASSLVGGGTGELFF
TGTGCCAGCAGCTTAGTGGGAGGAGGTACCGGGGAGCTGTTTTTT
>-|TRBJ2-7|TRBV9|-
CASSVEGRGAYEQYF
TGTGCCAGCAGCGTAGAAGGCAGGGGCGCCTACGAGCAGTACTTC
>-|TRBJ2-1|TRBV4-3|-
CASSQSSTGGFYNEQFF
TGCGCCAGCAGCCAATCCTCAACCGGGGGCTTCTACAATGAGCAGTTCTTC
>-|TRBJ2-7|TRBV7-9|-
CASSLGGAWDEQYF
TGTGCCAGCAGCTTAGGAGGGGCCTGGGACGAGCAGTACTTC
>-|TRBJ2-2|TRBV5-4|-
CASSLGGPRVTGELFF
TGTGCCAGCAGCTTGGGAGGGCCCAGGGTCACCGGGGAGCTGTTTTTT
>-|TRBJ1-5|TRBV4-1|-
CASSKGADNQPQHF
TGCGCCAGCAGCAAAGGGGCTGACAATCAGCCCCAGCATTTT
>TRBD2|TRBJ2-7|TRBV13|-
CASSHRTSGKSSYEQYF
TGTGCCAGCAGCCACCGGACTAGCGGGAAATCATCCTACGAGCAGTACTTC
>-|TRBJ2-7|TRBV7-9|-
CASSSTGSGSYEQYF
TGTGCCAGCAGCTCAACCGGGAGCGGGTCCTACGAGCAGTACTTC
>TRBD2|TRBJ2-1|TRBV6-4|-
CASSERTSGPNEQFF
TGTGCCAGCAGTGAAAGGACTAGCGGCCCCAATGAGCAGTTCTTC
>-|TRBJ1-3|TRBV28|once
CASSPGGAGNTIYF
TGTGCCAGCAGTCCGGGGGGCGCCGGAAACACCATATATTTT
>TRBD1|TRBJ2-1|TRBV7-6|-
CASSRGTGYNEQFF
TGTGCCAGCAGCCGAGGGACAGGGTACAATGAGCAGTTCTTC
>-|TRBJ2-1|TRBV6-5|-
CASIQGYEQFF
TGTGCCAGTATACAGGGTTACGAGCAGTTCTTC
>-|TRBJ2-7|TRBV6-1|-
CASSEEHPLNSLKPYEQYF
TGTGCCAGCAGTGAAGAGCATCCGCTGAACAGTCTGAAGCCCTACGAGCAGTACTTC
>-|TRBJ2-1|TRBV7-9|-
CASSLAGDYNEQFF
TGTGCCAGCAGCTTAGCGGGGGATTACAATGAGCAGTTCTTC
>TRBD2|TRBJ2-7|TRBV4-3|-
CASSQEIGREHYEQYF
TGCGCCAGCAGCCAAGAAATTGGGCGGGAGCACTACGAGCAGTACTTC
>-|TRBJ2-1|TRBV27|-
CASSLSGLYNEQFF
TGTGCCAGCAGTTTATCGGGGCTGTACAATGAGCAGTTCTTC
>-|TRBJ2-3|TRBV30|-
CAWNGGSASTDTQYF
TGTGCCTGGAATGGCGGGTCTGCTAGCACAGATACGCAGTATTTT
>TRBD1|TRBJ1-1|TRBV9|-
CASSVGGTGTEAFF
TGTGCCAGCAGCGTAGGGGGGACAGGCACTGAAGCTTTCTTT
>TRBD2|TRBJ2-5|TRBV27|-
CASSFGAGGLETQYF
TGTGCCAGCAGTTTTGGAGCGGGAGGGCTGGAGACCCAGTACTTC
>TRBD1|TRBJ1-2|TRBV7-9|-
CASSSGTGFYGYTF
TGTGCCAGCAGCTCCGGGACAGGGTTCTATGGCTACACCTTC
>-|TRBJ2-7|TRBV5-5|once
CASSFEWYEQYF
TGTGCCAGCAGCTTCGAATGGTACGAGCAGTACTTC
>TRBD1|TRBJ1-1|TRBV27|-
CATTTGGGTEAFF
TGTGCCACCACCACAGGGGGAGGCACTGAAGCTTTCTTT
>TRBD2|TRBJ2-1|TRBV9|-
CASSGWTSGSEQFF
TGTGCCAGCAGCGGTTGGACTAGTGGATCTGAGCAGTTCTTC
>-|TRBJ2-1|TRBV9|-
CASSVDSNNEQFF
TGTGCCAGCAGCGTAGATTCTAACAATGAGCAGTTCTTC
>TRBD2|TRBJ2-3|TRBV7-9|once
CASSLPIAGRSTDTQYF
TGTGCCAGCAGCTTACCGATAGCGGGACGTAGCACAGATACGCAGTATTTT
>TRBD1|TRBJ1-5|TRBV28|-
CASSRGQGNQPQHF
TGTGCCAGCAGTAGGGGACAGGGCAATCAGCCCCAGCATTTT
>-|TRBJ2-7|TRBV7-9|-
CASSLVHSYEQYF
TGTGCCAGCAGCTTAGTTCACAGCTACGAGCAGTACTTC
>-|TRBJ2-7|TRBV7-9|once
CASSSTLGRTYEQYF
TGTGCCAGCAGCTCAACCCTGGGACGGACCTACGAGCAGTACTTC
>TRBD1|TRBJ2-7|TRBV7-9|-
CASSSDRASYEQYF
TGTGCCAGCAGCTCGGACAGGGCCTCCTACGAGCAGTACTTC
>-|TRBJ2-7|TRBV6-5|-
CASSYSQRSFYEQYF
TGTGCCAGCAGTTACTCACAGCGATCCTTCTACGAGCAGTACTTC
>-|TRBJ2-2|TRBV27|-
CASSWGPGGELFF
TGTGCCAGCAGTTGGGGTCCGGGCGGGGAGCTGTTTTTT
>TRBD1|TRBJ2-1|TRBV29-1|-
CSVTNLGQQPYNEQFF
TGCAGCGTCACAAACTTGGGACAGCAGCCCTACAATGAGCAGTTCTTC
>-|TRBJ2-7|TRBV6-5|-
CASSARSYHGQYF
TGTGCCAGCAGTGCCCGGTCTTATCATGGGCAGTACTTC
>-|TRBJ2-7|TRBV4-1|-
CASSQIDSSYEQYF
TGCGCCAGCAGCCAGATCGACTCTTCCTACGAGCAGTACTTC
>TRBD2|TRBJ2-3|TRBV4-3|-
CASSQVSGSLRDTQYF
TGCGCCAGCAGCCAGGTTAGCGGGAGTCTTAGAGATACGCAGTATTTT
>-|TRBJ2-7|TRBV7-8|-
CASSLGVRTYEQYF
TGTGCCAGCAGCTTAGGCGTCAGGACCTACGAGCAGTACTTC
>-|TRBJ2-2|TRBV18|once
CASSSTEANTGELFF
TGTGCCAGCTCCTCGACTGAGGCGAACACCGGGGAGCTGTTTTTT
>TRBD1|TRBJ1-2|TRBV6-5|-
CASGRTGRTNYGYTF
TGTGCCAGCGGTCGGACAGGGAGAACCAACTATGGCTACACCTTC
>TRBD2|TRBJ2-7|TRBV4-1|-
CASSQGGSGRYEQYF
TGCGCCAGCAGCCAGGGTGGGAGCGGGAGGTACGAGCAGTACTTC
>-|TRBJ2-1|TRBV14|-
CASSPLQSGSYNEQFF
TGTGCCAGCAGCCCCCTCCAAAGTGGGTCCTACAATGAGCAGTTCTTC
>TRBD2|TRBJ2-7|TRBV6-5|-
CASNGLDSYEQYF
TGTGCCAGCAACGGACTAGACTCCTACGAGCAGTACTTC
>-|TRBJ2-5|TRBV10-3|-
CAISSRGTVQETQYF
TGTGCCATCAGTTCACGCGGGACAGTCCAAGAGACCCAGTACTTC
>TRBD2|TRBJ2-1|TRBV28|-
CASSSGGRGTYNEQFF
TGTGCCAGCAGTTCCGGGGGGAGGGGAACCTACAATGAGCAGTTCTTC
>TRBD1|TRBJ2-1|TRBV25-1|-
CASSANFRDRYNEQFF
TGTGCCAGCAGTGCTAACTTCCGGGACAGATACAATGAGCAGTTCTTC
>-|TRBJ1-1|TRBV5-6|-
CASSTRVYRTEAFF
TGTGCCAGCAGCACCAGGGTTTATCGGACTGAAGCTTTCTTT
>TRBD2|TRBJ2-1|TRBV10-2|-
CASSELTSGRISYNEQFF
TGCGCCAGCAGTGAGTTGACTAGCGGGAGGATCTCCTACAATGAGCAGTTCTTC
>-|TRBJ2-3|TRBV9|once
CASSVGGGQSTDTQYF
TGTGCCAGCAGCGTAGGGGGCGGACAGAGCACAGATACGCAGTATTTT
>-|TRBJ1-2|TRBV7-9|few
CASSLGRAGYTF
TGTGCCAGCAGCCTAGGGAGAGCTGGCTACACCTTC
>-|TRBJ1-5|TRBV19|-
CASRTSGQNSNQPQHF
TGTGCCAGTCGAACCTCGGGACAAAATAGCAATCAGCCCCAGCATTTT
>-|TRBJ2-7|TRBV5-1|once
CASSSPGITYEQYF
TGCGCCAGCAGCTCTCCAGGGATCACCTACGAGCAGTACTTC